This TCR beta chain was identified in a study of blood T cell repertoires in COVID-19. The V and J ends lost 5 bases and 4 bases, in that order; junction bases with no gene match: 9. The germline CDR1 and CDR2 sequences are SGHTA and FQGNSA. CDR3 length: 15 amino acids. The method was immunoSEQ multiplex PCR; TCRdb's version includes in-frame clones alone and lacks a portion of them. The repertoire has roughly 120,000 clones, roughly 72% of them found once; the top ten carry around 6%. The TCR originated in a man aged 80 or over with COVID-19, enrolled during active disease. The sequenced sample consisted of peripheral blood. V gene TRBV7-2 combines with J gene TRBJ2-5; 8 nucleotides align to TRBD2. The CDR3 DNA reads TGTGCCAGCAGCCCCCCGGGGGGGGGAGTAGAGACCCAGTACTTC. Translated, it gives CASSPPGGGVETQYF.